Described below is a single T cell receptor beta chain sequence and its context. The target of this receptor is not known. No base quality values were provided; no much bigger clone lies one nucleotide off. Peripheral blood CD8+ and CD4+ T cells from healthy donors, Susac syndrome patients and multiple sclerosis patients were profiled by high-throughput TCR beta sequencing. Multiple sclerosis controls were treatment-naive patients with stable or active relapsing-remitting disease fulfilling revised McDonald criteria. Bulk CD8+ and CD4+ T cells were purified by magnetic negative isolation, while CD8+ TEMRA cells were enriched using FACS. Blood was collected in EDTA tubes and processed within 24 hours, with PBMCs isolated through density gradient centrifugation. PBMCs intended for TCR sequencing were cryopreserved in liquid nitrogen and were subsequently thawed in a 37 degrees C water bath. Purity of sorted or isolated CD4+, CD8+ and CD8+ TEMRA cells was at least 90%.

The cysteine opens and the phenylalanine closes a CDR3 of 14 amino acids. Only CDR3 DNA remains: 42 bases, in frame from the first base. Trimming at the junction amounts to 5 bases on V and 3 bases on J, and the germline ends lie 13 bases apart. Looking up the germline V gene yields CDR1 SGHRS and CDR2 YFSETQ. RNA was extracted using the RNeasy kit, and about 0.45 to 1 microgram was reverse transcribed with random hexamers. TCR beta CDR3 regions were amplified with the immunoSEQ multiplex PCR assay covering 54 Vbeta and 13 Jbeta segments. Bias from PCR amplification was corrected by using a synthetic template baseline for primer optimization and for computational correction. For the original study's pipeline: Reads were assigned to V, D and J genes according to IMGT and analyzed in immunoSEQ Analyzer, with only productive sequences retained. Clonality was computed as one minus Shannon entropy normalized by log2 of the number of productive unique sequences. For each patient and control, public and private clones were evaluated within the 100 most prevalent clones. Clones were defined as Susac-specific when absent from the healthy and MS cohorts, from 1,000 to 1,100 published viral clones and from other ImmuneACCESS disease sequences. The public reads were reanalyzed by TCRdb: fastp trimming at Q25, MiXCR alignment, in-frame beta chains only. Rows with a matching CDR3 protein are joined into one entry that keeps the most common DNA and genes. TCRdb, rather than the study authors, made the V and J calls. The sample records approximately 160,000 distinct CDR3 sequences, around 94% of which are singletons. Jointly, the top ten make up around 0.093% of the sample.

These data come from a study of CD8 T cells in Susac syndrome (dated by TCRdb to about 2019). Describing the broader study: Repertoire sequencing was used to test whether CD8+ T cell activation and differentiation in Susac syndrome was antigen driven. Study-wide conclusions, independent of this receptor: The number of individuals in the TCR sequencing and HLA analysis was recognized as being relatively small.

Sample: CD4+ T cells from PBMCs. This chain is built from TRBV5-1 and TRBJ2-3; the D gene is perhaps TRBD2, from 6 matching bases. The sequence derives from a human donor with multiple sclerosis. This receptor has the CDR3 CASRLGSVTDTQYF. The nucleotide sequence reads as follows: TGCGCCAGCAGGCTCGGGAGCGTTACAGATACGCAGTATTTT.